Listed here are 15 T cell receptor beta chains from one sample, sequenced in a study of T cells in Graves' hyperthyroidism and ophthalmopathy. Template material for amplifying TCR beta CDR3 regions consisted of RNA transcripts. During a first-round RT-PCR of the TCR CDR3, the HTBI primer set was used. Via MiXCR, TCRdb re-called the multiplex PCR reads, giving one row per CDR3 protein. This sample has around 580,000 distinct CDR3 sequences, with over 15% found just once. The sequenced sample consisted of blood. These receptors were taken from a woman younger than 35 with Graves' hyperthyroidism.

This clonotype occurred many times. The rearrangement joins TRBV12-3 or TRBV12-4 to TRBJ2-1; maybe TRBD1 (5 bases). The CDR3 extends over 17 amino acids. Trimming removed 6 bases from V and 3 bases from J, with 21 bases in between. The CDR3 loop reads CASRDRPQDRLYNEQFF. The CDR3 coding sequence is TGTGCCAGCAGGGATAGACCACAGGACCGACTCTACAATGAGCAGTTCTTC.

This clonotype was seen a few times. The V gene is TRBV12-3 or TRBV12-4, the J gene TRBJ2-1, with D perhaps given as TRBD1 or TRBD2 (7 bases each). The CDR3 length is 14 residues. Trimming stripped 6 bases from V and 12 bases from J, with 21 bases between. The chain's CDR3 is CASSQGGSARLQFF. For the CDR3, the DNA is TGTGCCAGCAGCCAGGGGGGGTCCGCGCGACTGCAGTTCTTC.

The chain combines TRBV20-1 with TRBJ2-1; TRBD2 aligns across 9 bases. Unmatched junction bases numbered 10, after V lost 0 bases and J lost 7 bases. The CDR3 totals 16 residues. Germline V lookup: CDR1 DFQATT, CDR2 SNEGSKA (reference sequence). DNA of the CDR3: TGCAGTGCTAGAGATGAAGAGCGGGAGGCCATAAATGAGCAGTTCTTC. Translated: CSARDEEREAINEQFF.

This chain links TRBV7-3 with TRBJ2-7, with 8 bases matching TRBD1. The J call may be wrong; the DNA end is better matched by TRBJ2-5. The CDR3 covers 17 residues. Germline V lookup: CDR1 SGHTA, CDR2 FQGTGA. CDR3 amino acids: CASSPTGVSRKGETQYF. CDR3 nucleotide sequence: TGTGCCAGCAGCCCGACAGGGGTTAGTAGGAAGGGTGAGACCCAGTACTTC.

This clonotype was seen at least ten times. The chain couples TRBV7-2 to TRBJ2-7; D unclear. The germline gives CDR1 SGHTA, CDR2 FQGNSA. V was clipped by 2 bases and J by 2 bases, with 7 bases between them. CDR3 size: 13 residues. The CDR3 bases are TGTGCCAGCAGCTTAACGGTTACCTACGAGCAGTACTTC. It yields the protein CASSLTVTYEQYF.

This clonotype was found many times. V is TRBV7-9 and J is TRBJ1-2; TRBD1 is a possible D gene (6 bases). Germline V gene lookup returns CDR1 SEHNR and CDR2 FQNEAQ (reference sequence). CDR3 length equals 14 residues. The V gene lost 4 bases and the J gene lost 6 bases, with 15 bases spanning the gap. CDR3 amino acids: CASSYPDRSDGYTF. The DNA of the CDR3 is TGTGCCAGCAGCTACCCGGACAGAAGCGATGGCTACACCTTC.

This chain connects TRBV2 to TRBJ1-4; 9 bases align to TRBD1. The CDR3 is made up of 14 amino acids. The ends lost 6 bases at V and 8 bases at J; junction bases unmatched: 7. The V gene's germline CDR1 is SNHLY and CDR2 FYNNEI. The CDR3 coding sequence is TGTGCCAGCAGGCCCGGGACAGGGATAGAAAAACTGTTTTTT. Encoded protein: CASRPGTGIEKLFF.

The sample holds many counts of this clonotype. The chain carries TRBV28 and TRBJ2-1; D gene unclear. There are 11 residues in the CDR3. The germline gives CDR1 MDHEN, CDR2 SYDVKM. V gave up 8 bases and J gave up 9 bases, with 11 bases separating them. DNA of the CDR3: TGTGCCAGCGGATATCTTAGTGAGCAGTTCTTC. It specifies CASGYLSEQFF.

This clonotype was counted a few times. The rearrangement links TRBV6-2 or TRBV6-3 to TRBJ1-5; no definite D call. This CDR3 region has 15 residues. V gave up 0 bases and J gave up 2 bases, with 8 bases separating them. The V gene's germline CDR1 is MNHEY and CDR2 SVGEGT. The CDR3 nucleotides read TGTGCCAGCAGTTACTCGGGGTCGGGCAATCAGCCCCAGCATTTT. Translating it yields CASSYSGSGNQPQHF.

The chain recombines TRBV30 with TRBJ2-1, with 7 bases matching TRBD2. Germline V gives CDR1 GTSNPN, CDR2 SVGIG (reference sequence). CDR3 length: 14 amino acids. Losses at the gene ends were 5 bases for V and 2 bases for J; bases not matched to a gene: 6. CDR3 nucleotide sequence: TGTGCCTGGTCGCTAGCGGCAACCTACAATGAGCAGTTCTTC. Protein product: CAWSLAATYNEQFF. The complete variable domain, with remaining parts taken from reference TRBV30 and TRBJ2-1, reads SQTIHQWPATLVQPVGSPLSLECTVEGTSNPNLYWYRQAAGRGLQLLFYSVGIGQISSEVPQNLSASRPQDRQFILSSKKLLLSDSGFYLCAWSLAATYNEQFFGPGTRLTVL.

This chain links TRBV29-1 with TRBJ2-7; TRBD1 aligns across 10 bases. Per the germline V gene, CDR1 is SQVTM and CDR2 is ANQGSEA. CDR3 length: 13 amino acids. The ends lost 1 base at V and 7 bases at J; junction bases unmatched: 4. Written as DNA, the CDR3 is TGCAGCGTTGAAGCGGGACAGGGGTTTGAGCAGTACTTC. Amino acids: CSVEAGQGFEQYF.

The CDR3 here is CASSKGGVSGNTIYF. Here the CDR3 DNA reads TGTGCCAGCAGCAAAGGAGGGGTTTCTGGAAACACCATATATTTT. The chain has TRBV6-1 and TRBJ1-3; D may be TRBD1 (5 bases). With 6 bases removed from V and 1 base from J, the gap between germline ends came to 13 bases. Per germline, CDR1 MNHNS and CDR2 SASEGT. The length of the CDR3 is 15 residues.

This clonotype showed up just a few times. The chain couples TRBV5-1 to TRBJ2-1; D may be TRBD2 (5 bases). The CDR3 extends over 14 amino acids. Trimming cost V 4 bases and J 6 bases, with 14 bases left between them. CDR1 and CDR2 (germline): SGHRS, YFSETQ. CDR3 in amino acids: CASSVGGLVNEQFF. The CDR3 DNA reads as TGCGCCAGCAGCGTCGGCGGGCTAGTCAATGAGCAGTTCTTC. The variable domain in full, completed from reference TRBV5-1 and TRBJ2-1, reads KAGVTQTPRYLIKTRGQQVTLSCSPISGHRSVSWYQQTPGQGLQFLFEYFSETQRNKGNFPGRFSGRQFSNSRSEMNVSTLELGDSALYLCASSVGGLVNEQFFGPGTRLTVL.

V and J are TRBV12-3 or TRBV12-4 and TRBJ2-2; D ambiguous. CDR3 length equals 11 residues. The V and J ends lost 6 bases and 4 bases respectively, with 3 bases between them. The CDR3 reads CASRFTGELFF. CDR3 bases: TGTGCCAGCAGGTTCACCGGGGAGCTGTTTTTT.

V gene TRBV12-3 or TRBV12-4 combines with J gene TRBJ1-6; D may be TRBD1 (6 bases). The CDR3 is 13 residues long. V was trimmed by 4 bases and J by 7 bases, leaving 8 bases between them. The CDR3 DNA is TGTGCCAGCAGTTCCGACAGGAATTCACCCCTCCACTTT. Its protein is CASSSDRNSPLHF.